This TCR beta chain was sequenced for a study of vaccination and CD4 T cells after COVID-19. Study details: Overlapping peptides of the spike proteins of SARS-CoV-2, HCoV-NL63, HCoV-OC43 and HCoV-229E were used for cell stimulation. Notes on the study in general: The study examined relatively few convalescent patients and included no early post-infection timepoints. Among reactive clones from convalescent patients, a median roughly 88% appeared only post-vaccination.

About this clonotype itself: Its antigen is not identified.

The length of the CDR3 is 12 residues. Per germline, CDR1 DFQATT and CDR2 SNEGSKA (reference sequence). V shed 3 bases and J 5 bases; nucleotides not matched to a gene: 4. Sample treatment: roughly 10-day PBMC culture with coronavirus spike peptide pools or control peptides (ViraFEST assay). Sequenced with the Oncomine TCR Beta short-read assay was DNA taken from cultured CD4+ T cells. TCRdb independently ran MiXCR on the PCR reads; one entry per CDR3 protein. There are some 14,000 distinct CDR3 sequences in the sample; 40% occur only once, and over 9.5% lies in the top ten. The receptor was derived from a human donor who had recovered from COVID-19. The rearrangement joins TRBV20-1 to TRBJ2-7; TRBD2 aligns across 7 bases. Sample: CD4+ T cells from blood, cultured in vitro. In DNA form, the CDR3 reads TGCAGTGCTAGTTTGGGACTAAACGAGCAGTACTTC. Protein sequence: CSASLGLNEQYF.